This T cell receptor beta chain was sequenced in a study of shared clonotypes between healthy human individuals. Overall study context: The donor group consisted of two women and three men, aged 18 to 49. Study-wide findings and caveats: Some clonotypes were shared by all four sorted-subset donors, while others were not shared. The non-shared ones had lower generation probabilities than the shared ones. What limited the represented genetic and exposure-history diversity was the small number of donors.

Caucasian adults living in Nashville, Tennessee, provided all samples. TCRdb keeps only in-frame clones here, not all; method: immunoSEQ multiplex PCR. The sample carries about 960,000 clones, around three quarters recorded once. V was clipped by 5 bases and J by 3 bases; unmatched bases: 9. CDR3 length equals 15 residues. Looked up from germline, CDR1 is SGHDT and CDR2 is YYEEEE. Of note for this clone: Antigen specificity is unknown.

This chain joins TRBV5-6 and TRBJ2-7, with 9 bases aligning to TRBD2. The sequence was collected from a man aged 18 to 30 in good health. The sequenced material came from memory CD4+ T cells sorted from blood. Subset meaning: CD45RA-negative fraction. The CDR3 sequence is CASSQTSGKVYEQYF. CDR3 in DNA: TGTGCCAGCAGTCAGACTAGCGGTAAGGTCTACGAGCAGTACTTC.